This T cell receptor (beta chain) is drawn from a study of cytomegalovirus exposure and HLA in healthy donors. Researchers ran the PCR with 60 Vbeta and 13 Jbeta primers. Only in-frame clones appear in the TCRdb table, and some are missing; sequencing was by immunoSEQ multiplex PCR. The repertoire holds approximately 170,000 clones, over 70% seen once, with 1.2% in the top ten. In the case of this clone: What it binds is not known.

Study-wide points: Serostatus for CMV was the only available immune exposure information.

The V end was cut by 7 bases, the J end by 5 bases, with 12 bases between. Per the germline V gene, CDR1 is MGHDK and CDR2 is SYGVNS. This CDR3 has 13 amino acids. What was sequenced was PBMCs. V and J are TRBV25-1 and TRBJ2-1; D not resolved. This sequence was found in a boy aged 2 to 10 in good health and CMV-seronegative. The CDR3 reads CASITEYNNEQFF. As DNA, the CDR3 is TGTGCCAGCATTACGGAGTATAACAATGAGCAGTTCTTC.